This is a list of T cell receptor beta chains from one sample in a study of long-term antiretroviral therapy in people with HIV. Produced via immunoSEQ multiplex PCR; TCRdb's table is partial and in-frame only. The sample lists under 50,000 clones; more than 75% were seen once. Source: unsorted PBMCs, taken 0.1 years before starting antiretroviral therapy. The source of these receptors is a woman between 50 and 59 years old with HIV. Each CDR3 is given with its conserved first and last residue. Each record gives: clone size, D gene, J gene, V gene, CDR3 protein, CDR3 DNA. The D gene is left open where the match is weak. Only some rows state a clone size, as once, few, many or a class for expanded clones.

abundance: NA; d_gene: TRBD1; j_gene: TRBJ1-5; v_gene: TRBV19; CDR3aa: CASSIDSGTGGQPQHF; CDR3nt: TGTGCCAGTAGTATAGACTCCGGGACAGGGGGACAGCCCCAGCATTTT
abundance: NA; d_gene: TRBD1; j_gene: TRBJ1-2; v_gene: TRBV6-5; CDR3aa: CASSANRGSVGGYTF; CDR3nt: TGTGCCAGCAGTGCGAACAGGGGGTCGGTGGGTGGCTACACCTTC
abundance: NA; d_gene: NA; j_gene: TRBJ2-2; v_gene: TRBV9; CDR3aa: CASNQGGPGELFF; CDR3nt: TGTGCCAGCAATCAGGGGGGCCCCGGGGAGCTGTTTTTT
abundance: NA; d_gene: NA; j_gene: TRBJ2-7; v_gene: TRBV7-2; CDR3aa: CASSLGTGAWYEQYF; CDR3nt: TGTGCCAGCAGCTTAGGTACGGGGGCATGGTACGAGCAGTACTTC
abundance: NA; d_gene: TRBD2; j_gene: TRBJ2-1; v_gene: TRBV29-1; CDR3aa: CSVMSGTSGGSDEQFF; CDR3nt: TGCAGCGTAATGTCCGGGACTAGCGGGGGGAGTGATGAGCAGTTCTTC
abundance: NA; d_gene: NA; j_gene: TRBJ2-1; v_gene: TRBV7-9; CDR3aa: CASSSSAGQLYNEQFF; CDR3nt: TGTGCCAGCAGCTCCTCCGCGGGACAGCTTTACAATGAGCAGTTCTTC
abundance: NA; d_gene: NA; j_gene: TRBJ1-1; v_gene: TRBV7-9; CDR3aa: CASSLVQGTLENTEAFF; CDR3nt: TGTGCCAGCAGCTTAGTGCAGGGGACCCTGGAGAACACTGAAGCTTTCTTT
abundance: NA; d_gene: TRBD1; j_gene: TRBJ1-5; v_gene: TRBV2; CDR3aa: CASSTGGGNQPQHF; CDR3nt: TGTGCCAGCTCGACAGGGGGCGGGAATCAGCCCCAGCATTTT
abundance: NA; d_gene: NA; j_gene: TRBJ2-7; v_gene: TRBV5-1; CDR3aa: CASSSSSGYSYEQYF; CDR3nt: TGCGCCAGCAGCTCGTCATCAGGCTACTCCTACGAGCAGTACTTC
abundance: NA; d_gene: NA; j_gene: TRBJ2-1; v_gene: TRBV13; CDR3aa: CASRQRGGRNEQFF; CDR3nt: TGTGCCAGCAGACAGCGAGGGGGGAGAAATGAGCAGTTCTTC
abundance: once; d_gene: TRBD2; j_gene: TRBJ2-2; v_gene: TRBV7-8; CDR3aa: CASSLREGRNTGELFF; CDR3nt: TGTGCCAGCAGCTTGAGGGAGGGACGGAACACCGGGGAGCTGTTTTTT